This TCR beta chain derives from a study of T cell repertoires in cytomegalovirus infection. Overall study: From public TCR beta signatures came an indication of both CMV infection and matching HLA type. Overall study findings and caveats: People with CMV and the relevant HLA were identified by cumulative public TCR beta family frequency. HLA-C-restricted CMV-specific TCR beta clonotypes were dominant in the ex vivo response.

A single record per CDR3 protein comes from TCRdb applying MiXCR to the reads. The profile shows under 600,000 distinct CDR3 sequences, about 15% of them singletons. V lost 3 bases to trimming and J lost 0 bases, with 14 bases between them. The CDR3 is made up of 16 amino acids. This clonotype has a count of ten or more. Its antigen is unknown. This rearrangement joins TRBV12-3 or TRBV12-4 to TRBJ2-5; D may be TRBD2 (5 bases). Source material: CD8+ T cells from PBMCs. The sequence was obtained from a human donor in good health (CMV status not recorded). Some clones in this sample may be carry-over from other donors' samples. The CDR3 spells CASSLGSSRHQETQYF. The DNA of the CDR3 is TGTGCCAGCAGTTTGGGGTCTAGCAGACACCAAGAGACCCAGTACTTC.